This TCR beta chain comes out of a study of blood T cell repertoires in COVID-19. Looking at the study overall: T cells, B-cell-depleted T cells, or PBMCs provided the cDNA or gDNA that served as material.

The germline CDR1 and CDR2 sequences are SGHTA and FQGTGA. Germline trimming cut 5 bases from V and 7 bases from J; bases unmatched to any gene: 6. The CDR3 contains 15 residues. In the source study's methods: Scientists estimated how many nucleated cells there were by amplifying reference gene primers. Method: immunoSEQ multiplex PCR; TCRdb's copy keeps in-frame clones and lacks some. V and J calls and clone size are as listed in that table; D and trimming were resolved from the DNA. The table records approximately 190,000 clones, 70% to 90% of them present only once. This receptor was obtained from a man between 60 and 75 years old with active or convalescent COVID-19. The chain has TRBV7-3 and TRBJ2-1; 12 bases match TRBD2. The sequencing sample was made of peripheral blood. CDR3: CASSRSSGGANEQFF. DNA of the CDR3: TGTGCCAGCAGCCGTTCTAGCGGGGGGGCAAATGAGCAGTTCTTC. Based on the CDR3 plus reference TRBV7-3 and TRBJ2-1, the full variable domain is GAGVSQTPSNKVTEKGKYVELRCDPISGHTALYWYRQSLGQGPEFLIYFQGTGAADDSGLPNDRFFAVRPEGSVSTLKIQRTERGDSAVYLCASSRSSGGANEQFFGPGTRLTVL.